This TCR beta chain derives from a study of T cell repertoires in ileal Crohn's disease. Turning to the study itself: Thiopurines (around 11) or anti-TNF agents (more than 17) were given postoperatively to about half. From the surgical specimen's inflamed ileum, biopsies were taken as M0.

Data came from immunoSEQ multiplex PCR; TCRdb stores just in-frame clones and leaves some out. The sample holds 7,400 or so clones, about 82% seen once. Details on this clone: As yet, its antigen is unknown.

Indicated time point: inflamed ileum from the surgical specimen. The study, taken as a whole, reports: High-frequency clones were more common in sorted CD8 than CD4 cells.

The sequencing input was ileal tissue. The TCR originated in an adult with Crohn's disease.

The CDR3 DNA follows: TGTGCCAGCAGCCGACAACCCGACTCTGGAAACACCATATATTTT. It specifies CASSRQPDSGNTIYF. V and J are TRBV6-5 and TRBJ1-3, with D uncertain. Germline-derived CDR1 and CDR2 are MNHEY and SVGAGI. The CDR3 contains 15 residues. Trimming left V 6 bases short and J 0 bases short, with 12 bases between.